This TCR beta chain emerged from a study of T cell responses to AZD1222 COVID-19 vaccine. General study findings and limits: Among the donors, most were white British and more were female, and clonal diversity was possibly underestimated. With two AZD1222 doses given, Spike-specific TCR breadth and depth both rose. CD4 TCRs associated with vaccination spanned spike, dominating at 160-218 and 743-854. Among spike-specific TCRs, nearly half reportedly target unmutated variant regions.

CDR3 length equals 13 residues. The germline V and J ends were trimmed by 0 bases and 3 bases, with 3 bases remaining between them. Germline V gives CDR1 SGDLS, CDR2 YYNGEE. On this clone: Its target is unknown.

TCRdb's table, derived via immunoSEQ multiplex PCR, lists solely in-frame clones and lacks some. The sample has around 100,000 clones; 87% are singletons. The chain employs TRBV9 and TRBJ2-2; the D is unclear. Material: peripheral blood, obtained on day 0 of AZD1222 vaccination. The receptor was derived from an adult in good health. The CDR3 nucleotides read TGTGCCAGCAGCGTAGTAGACACCGGGGAGCTGTTTTTT. Its translation is CASSVVDTGELFF.